This T cell receptor beta chain stems from a study of vaccination and CD4 T cells after COVID-19 (dated by TCRdb to the early 2020s). Context from the whole study: Convalescent patients had a positive SARS-CoV-2 result on nasal swab PCR, and of these patients, some 10 had mild disease and one had severe disease. In the convalescent cohort there were six males and four females, among whom were two Hispanic individuals, seven Caucasians, two Asians and one multiracial person. Each participant got two doses of either the Pfizer-BioNTech BNT162b2 vaccine (n=8) or the Moderna mRNA-1273 vaccine (n=2). Post-COVID blood samples were collected from convalescent patients a median of roughly 100 days after diagnosis, with a range of roughly 30 to 170 days. The time from the second vaccine dose to post-vaccine blood sampling had a median of roughly 70 days and ranged from about 14 to 241 days. Culture stimuli were overlapping spike peptide pools from SARS-CoV-2 and from the common cold coronaviruses HCoV-NL63, HCoV-OC43 and HCoV-229E. Control cultures received a CEFX viral epitope pool as the positive control, an HIV-1 Nef peptide pool as the negative control, or no peptide. In 10 COVID-19 convalescent patients and 4 infection-naive healthy vaccine recipients, researchers compared the spike-specific CD4+ TCR repertoire from before mRNA vaccination with the repertoire from after.

The treatment or condition tag for this specimen amounts to: roughly ten-day PBMC culture with coronavirus spike peptide pools or control peptides (ViraFEST assay). The ViraFEST assay, used in the study, expanded antigen-specific T cells with peptide pools and then identified the expanded clonotypes through TCR sequencing. The positive SARS-CoV-2 PCR tests of the convalescent patients were dated from March to December 2020, before the Alpha, Beta and Delta variants emerged in the United States. Over 1.5 million PBMCs per well were cultured in IMDM with roughly 5% human AB serum and 8.5 to 10 IU/ml IL-2, plus 10 ug/ml peptide pools. Half of the culture medium was replaced with fresh IL-2-containing medium on days 3 and 7. CD4+ T cells were isolated after approximately ten days of culture through negative selection using the EasySep CD4+ T cell isolation kit. Ficoll-Paque Plus gradient centrifugation was used to isolate PBMCs from whole blood, and the isolated PBMCs were then either used fresh or cryopreserved at -140C. Triplicate wells were generally used for each culture condition.

Libraries were made using PCR. At the Johns Hopkins FTIC core, DNA from the cultured CD4+ T cells underwent TCR sequencing with the Oncomine TCR Beta short-read assay. The QIAamp micro DNA kit was used to extract genomic DNA from the cultured CD4+ T cells. Oncomine TCR Beta libraries made from cultured CD4+ T cells were pooled using unique dual indexes and sequenced on an Illumina iSeq 100. The original methods were these. Non-productive sequences were filtered out, and CDR3s that did not start with C, did not end with F or W, or were shorter than 7 amino acids were discarded. The MANAFEST web application identified antigen-specific clonotypes by comparing peptide-stimulated wells against reference wells and other culture wells. For a clone to be called positive, the clone needed an FDR below 0.05, an odds ratio above 5, and a productive frequency above 0.1% in at least two of three replicate wells. A clonotype was classed as cross-reactive if the clonotype showed significant expansion both in SARS-CoV-2 spike wells and in at least one common cold coronavirus spike condition. Using R version 3.6.1, CDR3 homology was evaluated through Levenshtein distances (stringdist) along with unrooted phylogenetic trees (ape). TCRdb applied fastp at Q25 and MiXCR to the public reads, then kept only in-frame beta chains. Duplicate CDR3 protein sequences are folded into a single record with the most common DNA and genes. TCRdb's processing, not the authors' own work, is the source of the V and J calls. The table for this sample lists 5,500 to 8,000 distinct CDR3 sequences; roughly 73% of them were counted only once. The ten largest make up around 15% of the sample.

The paper as a whole reports these results and caveats: Among convalescent patients, a median roughly 84% of the SARS-CoV-2-reactive clones seen after vaccination appeared only after vaccination, which suggests priming specific to the vaccine. Of the vaccine-specific clones in convalescent patients, 304 of 307, or nearly all, reacted only to SARS-CoV-2 spike and did not cross-react with common cold coronaviruses. The median count of SARS-CoV-2-reactive clonotypes went up from roughly 21 after infection to 35 to 40 after vaccination, although the change was not significant. Only a relatively small number of convalescent patients were included in the study, and early timepoints following natural infection were not analyzed.

Inclusive of the bounding cysteine and phenylalanine, the CDR3 is 18 residues long. Of all the DNA, just the CDR3 is kept, 54 bases in frame from base 1. V and J lose 0 bases and 0 bases, and a span of 12 bases separates them. The CDR1 and CDR2 encoded by the germline V gene are MNHNS and SASEGT. Concerning this clonotype itself: Its antigen is not yet known. There are no base qualities to consult, and no much larger clone falls within one base.

The receptor chain draws on TRBV6-1 and TRBJ1-6; confidence is insufficient to name the D gene. The TCR sequence derives from a human donor who had recovered from COVID-19. Sequences were obtained from CD4+ T cells from blood, cultured in vitro. The bases read TGTGCCAGCAGTGAAGCGCGGCCGGAGAGCTCCTATAATTCACCCCTCCACTTT. This encodes CASSEARPESSYNSPLHF.